A selection of T cell receptor beta chains follows, all from one sample in a study of T-cell memory formation after mild COVID-19. TCRdb processed the 5' RACE reads anew with MiXCR; each CDR3 protein has one entry. This table has more than 150,000 distinct CDR3 sequences, under 20% appearing once. The sample consisted of PBMCs or a T cell subset sorted from them (not recorded which). The receptors come from a man younger than 30 who had mild COVID-19 (a few samples of this study predate the infection). Cell type and time point are not known. The CDR3 runs from the conserved cysteine through the conserved F or W. A D gene is named only where the DNA matches it firmly. Size values are once, few and many counts, or a class for expanded clones, and some rows have none.

. TRBJ2-2 . TRBV5-1 TGCGCCAGCAACGTTGCGGCGGAGAACACCGGGGAGCTGTTTTTT CASNVAAENTGELFF
. TRBJ1-2 few TRBV7-2 TGTGCCAGCAGCTTGGATGTCAACTATGGCTACACCTTC CASSLDVNYGYTF
. TRBJ2-3 few TRBV5-1 TGCGCCAGCAGCCCTACGACCGGTCCCCCCACAGATACGCAGTATTTT CASSPTTGPPTDTQYF
TRBD1 TRBJ1-3 . TRBV12-3/TRBV12-4 TGTGCCAGCAGTTGGGACAGTGGTGGAAACACCATATATTTT CASSWDSGGNTIYF
. TRBJ1-6 . TRBV9 TGTGCCAGCAGCGTCCTATCTTCCTATAATTCACCCCTCCACTTT CASSVLSSYNSPLHF
TRBD1 TRBJ2-2 once TRBV24-1 TGTGCCACCAGTGACCACCGACAGGGGGTCACCGGGGAGCTGTTTTTT CATSDHRQGVTGELFF
. TRBJ1-5 . TRBV12-3/TRBV12-4 TGTGCCAGCAGTTTCGCGGATAGCAATCAGCCCCAGCATTTT CASSFADSNQPQHF
. TRBJ2-1 . TRBV19 TGTGCCAGTATTAAGGGCAGCCAATACAATGAGCAGTTCTTC CASIKGSQYNEQFF
TRBD2 TRBJ2-7 few TRBV7-2 TGTGCTCTATCTACTAGCGGATACGAGCAGTACTTC CALSTSGYEQYF
TRBD1 TRBJ2-5 few TRBV3-1 TGTGCCAGCAGCCCCCGAGAGACAGGGTATGGGACCCAGTACTTC CASSPRETGYGTQYF
. TRBJ2-1 . TRBV20-1 TGCAGTGCTGGGACCTACTTGAATGAGCAGTTCTTC CSAGTYLNEQFF
TRBD1 TRBJ1-5 few TRBV5-6 TGTGCCAGCAGCTTGGGTTTGGGACAGGGTAATCAGCCCCAGCATTTT CASSLGLGQGNQPQHF
TRBD1 TRBJ1-2 few TRBV9 TGTGCCAGCAGCGTAGATCCCGGACAGGACGAAGGCTACACCTTC CASSVDPGQDEGYTF
. TRBJ1-6 few TRBV11-1 TGTGCCAGCAGCCACTTGGGGAATTCACCCCTCCACTTT CASSHLGNSPLHF
TRBD2 TRBJ2-5 many TRBV27 TGTGCCAGCAGTCCGGGGGCGGGGGGAAACGGAGAGACCCAGTACTTC CASSPGAGGNGETQYF
TRBD1 TRBJ1-1 . TRBV5-1 TGCGCCAGCAGCACCCTGTCCGGGACAGGGGGCAGGGAAGCTTTCTTT CASSTLSGTGGREAFF
. TRBJ1-4 . TRBV4-2 TGTGCCAGCAGCCTCCGCCCAACTAATGAAAAACTGTTTTTT CASSLRPTNEKLFF
. TRBJ2-5 . TRBV5-1 TGCGCCAGCAGCTTCGGCGAGAAAGAGACCCAGTACTTC CASSFGEKETQYF
. TRBJ2-2 few TRBV7-6 TGTGCCAGCAGCTCCGCACCGGGTTTTGACACCGGGGAGCTGTTTTTT CASSSAPGFDTGELFF
TRBD2 TRBJ2-5 few TRBV12-3/TRBV12-4 TGTGCCAGCAGACCGACTAGCGCACAGACCCAGTACTTC CASRPTSAQTQYF
. TRBJ2-1 . TRBV7-2 TGTGCCAGCAGCCGGAGAGGGGTCCGAAGCTCCTACAATGAGCAGTTCTTC CASSRRGVRSSYNEQFF
. TRBJ1-1 few TRBV4-1 TGCGCCAGCAGCCCCCCCTCCCACTACATAAACACTGAAGCTTTCTTT CASSPPSHYINTEAFF
. TRBJ2-1 few TRBV28 TGTGCGGTCTCCTACAATGAGCAGTTCTTC CAVSYNEQFF
TRBD1 TRBJ2-5 few TRBV12-3/TRBV12-4 TGTGCCAGCAGTTTACCCGGGACAGGGAGCACAAAAGAGACCCAGTACTTC CASSLPGTGSTKETQYF
TRBD2 TRBJ2-5 many TRBV4-1 TGCGCCAGCAGCCAGCCCAGGACTAGCCAGACCCAGTACTTC CASSQPRTSQTQYF
. TRBJ2-4 few TRBV7-2 TGTGCCAGCAGCCCGTTCGACAGAAACATTCAGTACTTC CASSPFDRNIQYF
. TRBJ1-3 . TRBV12-3/TRBV12-4 TGTGCCAGCAGTCCGGGGAGTAGAAACACCATATATTTT CASSPGSRNTIYF
. TRBJ2-7 few TRBV7-8 TGTGCCAGCAACTTAGGTCGTATCGAGCAGTACTTC CASNLGRIEQYF
. TRBJ1-1 . TRBV27 TGTGCCAGCAGTTTATCCTATACAGGGACCACTGAAGCTTTCTTT CASSLSYTGTTEAFF
. TRBJ1-5 . TRBV19 TGTGCCAGTAGTAAACAATATCAGCCCCAGCATTTT CASSKQYQPQHF
. TRBJ1-2 . TRBV7-9 TGTGCCAGCAGCCTCCCGGCAGGGAATGGCTACACCTTC CASSLPAGNGYTF
. TRBJ2-3 few TRBV5-1 TGCGCCAGCAGCTTGGCCGTGGCCGGTAGCACAGATACGCAGTATTTT CASSLAVAGSTDTQYF
. TRBJ1-2 . TRBV6-5 TGTGCCAGCAGTTACTCGACGCGGAATAATGGCTACACCTTC CASSYSTRNNGYTF
TRBD1 TRBJ2-7 . TRBV12-3/TRBV12-4 TGTGCCAGCCCCTTGGGGGCCGGGACAGGGGGTCCGCAGTACTTC CASPLGAGTGGPQYF
TRBD2 TRBJ2-1 few TRBV18 TGTGCCAGCTCACCTCCGGGGACTAGCGGAGCTCGAGGGGAGCAGTTCTTC CASSPPGTSGARGEQFF
. TRBJ1-1 few TRBV20-1 TGCAGTTCGAGATTCGGGCCTGAAGCTTTCTTT CSSRFGPEAFF
. TRBJ2-7 few TRBV20-1 TGCAGTGCCCCCTCGGGGGCGGTAATCGACGAGCAGTACTTC CSAPSGAVIDEQYF
TRBD2 TRBJ2-3 . TRBV4-1 TGCGCCAGCAGCACGGGACTAGCGGGGGGGCCCCGCACAGATACGCAGTATTTT CASSTGLAGGPRTDTQYF
TRBD1 TRBJ2-4 . TRBV5-1 TGCGCCAGCAGCCCGGACAGGTTGGACATTCAGTACTTC CASSPDRLDIQYF
TRBD1 TRBJ2-5 . TRBV5-4 TGTGCCAGCAGCTCTCCGGGACAGGGGCCCCAAGAGACCCAGTACTTC CASSSPGQGPQETQYF
TRBD1 TRBJ1-2 few TRBV5-1 TGCGCCAGCAGACGACCGGGACAGAACTATGGCTACACCTTC CASRRPGQNYGYTF
. TRBJ2-5 few TRBV5-1 TGCGCCAGCAGCTTGTCCCTGGCCGGGAAACAAGAGACCCAGTACTTC CASSLSLAGKQETQYF
. TRBJ1-1 few TRBV28 TGTGCCAGCAGTTTTCTGACGAACACTGAAGCTTTCTTT CASSFLTNTEAFF
. TRBJ1-3 . TRBV9 TGTGCCAGCAGCGTAGATCATCACGGTTTGGCAGGAAACACCATATATTTT CASSVDHHGLAGNTIYF
. TRBJ1-1 . TRBV5-1 TGCGCCAGCAGCTTGGGGGACCCGAACACTGAAGCTTTCTTT CASSLGDPNTEAFF
. TRBJ1-6 . TRBV6-6 TGTGCCAGCAGCCACACGGGAGATTCACCCCTCCACTTT CASSHTGDSPLHF
. TRBJ2-5 . TRBV6-2/TRBV6-3 TGTGCCAGCAGTGACCGGGCCGCAAATCGGGGAACCCAGTACTTC CASSDRAANRGTQYF
. TRBJ1-1 . TRBV6-2/TRBV6-3 TGTGCCAGCAGTTACCTGGGGGAAGCTTTCTTT CASSYLGEAFF
. TRBJ2-5 . TRBV5-1 TGCGCCAGCAGCGGCGGGACACTGGAGACCCAGTACTTC CASSGGTLETQYF
TRBD2 TRBJ2-1 few TRBV20-1 TGCAGTGCCAGGGATCACGGACTAGGGGAGCAGTTCTTC CSARDHGLGEQFF
TRBD2 TRBJ2-7 . TRBV7-2 TGTGCCAGCAGCTTAGGAGCGGGGGGGCTTGACGAGCAGTACTTC CASSLGAGGLDEQYF
. TRBJ1-1 . TRBV7-9 TGTGCCAGCAGCCAAACGCCCCGAGGACGGACGAACACTGAAGCTTTCTTT CASSQTPRGRTNTEAFF
TRBD2 TRBJ2-7 few TRBV7-9 TGTGCCAGCAGCCCCGGGGTAGCGGGGCGCGAGCAGTACTTC CASSPGVAGREQYF
. TRBJ1-1 few TRBV30 TGTGCCTGGAGCCAGGGAGGTTCTACTGAAGCTTTCTTT CAWSQGGSTEAFF
. TRBJ2-4 . TRBV5-1 TGCGCCAGCAGCTTGGTTGGCAGGGAATACTTGTCCAAAAACATTCAGTACTTC CASSLVGREYLSKNIQYF
TRBD2 TRBJ2-5 few TRBV5-1 TGCGCCAGCAGCTTACTAGCGGGAGAAGAGACCCAGTACTTC CASSLLAGEETQYF
. TRBJ2-2 few TRBV5-5 TGTGCCAGCAGAGGAGGGCCGTTCGGGGAGCTGTTTTTT CASRGGPFGELFF